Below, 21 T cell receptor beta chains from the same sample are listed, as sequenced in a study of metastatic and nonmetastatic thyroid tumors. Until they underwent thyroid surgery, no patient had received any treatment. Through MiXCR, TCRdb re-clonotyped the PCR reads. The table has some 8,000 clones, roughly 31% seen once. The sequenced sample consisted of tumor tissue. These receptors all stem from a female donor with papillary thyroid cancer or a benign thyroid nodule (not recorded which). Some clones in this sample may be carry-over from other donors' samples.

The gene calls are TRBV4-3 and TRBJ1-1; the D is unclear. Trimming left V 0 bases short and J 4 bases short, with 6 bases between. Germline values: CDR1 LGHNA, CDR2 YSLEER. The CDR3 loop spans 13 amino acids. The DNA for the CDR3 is TGCGCCAGCAGCCAAGAGATGGTCACTGAAGCTTTCTTT. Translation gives CASSQEMVTEAFF.

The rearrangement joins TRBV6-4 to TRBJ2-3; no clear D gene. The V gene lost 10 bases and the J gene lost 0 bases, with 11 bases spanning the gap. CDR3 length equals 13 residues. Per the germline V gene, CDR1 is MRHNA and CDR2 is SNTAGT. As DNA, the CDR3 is TGTGCCACCAAGGGAACTAGCACAGATACGCAGTATTTT. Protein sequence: CATKGTSTDTQYF.

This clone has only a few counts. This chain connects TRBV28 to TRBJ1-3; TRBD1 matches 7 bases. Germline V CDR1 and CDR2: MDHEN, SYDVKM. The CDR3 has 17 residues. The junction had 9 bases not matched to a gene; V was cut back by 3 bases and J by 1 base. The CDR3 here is CASSFPRTGGSGNTIYF. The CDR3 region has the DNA TGTGCCAGCAGTTTTCCCCGGACAGGAGGATCTGGAAACACCATATATTTT.

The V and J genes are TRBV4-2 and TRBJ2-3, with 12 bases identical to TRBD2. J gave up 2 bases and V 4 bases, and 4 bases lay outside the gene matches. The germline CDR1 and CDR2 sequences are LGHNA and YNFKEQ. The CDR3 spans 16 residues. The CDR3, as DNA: TGTGCCAGCAGCCCCAGACTAGCGGGAGACACAGATACGCAGTATTTT. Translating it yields CASSPRLAGDTDTQYF.

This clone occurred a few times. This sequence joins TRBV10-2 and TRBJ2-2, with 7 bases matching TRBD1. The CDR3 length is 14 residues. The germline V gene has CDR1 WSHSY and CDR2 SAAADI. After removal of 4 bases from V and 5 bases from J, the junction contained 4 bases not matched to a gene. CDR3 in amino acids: CASSGGGGTGELFF. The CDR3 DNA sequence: TGCGCCAGCAGTGGAGGGGGCGGTACCGGGGAGCTGTTTTTT.

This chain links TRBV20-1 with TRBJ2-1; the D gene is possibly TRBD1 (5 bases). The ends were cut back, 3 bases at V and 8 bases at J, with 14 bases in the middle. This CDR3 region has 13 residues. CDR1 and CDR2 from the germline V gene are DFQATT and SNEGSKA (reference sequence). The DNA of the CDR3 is TGCAGTGCTAGCAGGGTCCCAGGCGATGAGCAGTTCTTC. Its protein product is CSASRVPGDEQFF.

CDR3 sequence: CASSYIGNTIYF. The DNA for the CDR3 is TGTGCCAGCAGTTACATTGGAAACACCATATATTTT. This chain links TRBV6-5 with TRBJ1-3, with D unresolved. Between the trimmed V and J ends, which lost 2 bases and 3 bases, there was a span of 2 bases. The germline V gene has CDR1 MNHEY and CDR2 SVGAGI. The CDR3 length is 12 residues.

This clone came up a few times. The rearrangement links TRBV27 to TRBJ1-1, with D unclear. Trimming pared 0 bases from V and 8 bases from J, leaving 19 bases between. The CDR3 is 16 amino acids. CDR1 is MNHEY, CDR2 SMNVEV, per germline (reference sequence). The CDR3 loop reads CASSLSPLPTATEAFF. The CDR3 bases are TGTGCCAGCAGTTTATCCCCTCTCCCCACAGCTACCGAAGCTTTCTTT.

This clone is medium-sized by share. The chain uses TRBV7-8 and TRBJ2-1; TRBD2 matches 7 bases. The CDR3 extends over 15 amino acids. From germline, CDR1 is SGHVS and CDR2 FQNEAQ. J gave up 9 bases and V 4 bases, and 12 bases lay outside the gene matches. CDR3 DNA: TGTGCCAGCAGCTCTACGATGGTGAGCGGGATTGAGCAGTTCTTC. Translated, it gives CASSSTMVSGIEQFF.

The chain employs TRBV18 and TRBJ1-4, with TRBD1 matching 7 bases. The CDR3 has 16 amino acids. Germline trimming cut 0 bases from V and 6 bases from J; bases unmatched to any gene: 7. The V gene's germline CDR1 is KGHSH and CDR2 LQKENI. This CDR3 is CASSPPTGDSYEKLFF. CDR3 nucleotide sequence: TGTGCCAGCTCACCACCCACCGGGGACAGCTATGAAAAACTGTTTTTT.

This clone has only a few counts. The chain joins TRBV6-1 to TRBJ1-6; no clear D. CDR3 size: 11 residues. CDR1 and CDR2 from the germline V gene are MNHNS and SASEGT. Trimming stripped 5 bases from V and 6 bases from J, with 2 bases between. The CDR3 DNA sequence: TGTGCCAGCAGTCTTAATTCACCCCTCCACTTT. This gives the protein CASSLNSPLHF.

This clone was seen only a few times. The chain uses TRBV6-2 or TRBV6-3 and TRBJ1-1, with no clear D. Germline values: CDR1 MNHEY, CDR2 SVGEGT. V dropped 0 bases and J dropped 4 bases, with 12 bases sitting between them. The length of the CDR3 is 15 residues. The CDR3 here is CASSYSTTDGTEAFF. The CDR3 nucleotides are TGTGCCAGCAGTTACTCCACTACTGATGGCACTGAAGCTTTCTTT.

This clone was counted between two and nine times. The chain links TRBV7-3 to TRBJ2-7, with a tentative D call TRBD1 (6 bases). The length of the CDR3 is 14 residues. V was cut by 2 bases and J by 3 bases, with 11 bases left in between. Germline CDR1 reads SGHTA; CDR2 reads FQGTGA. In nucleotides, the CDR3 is TGTGCCAGCAGCTTAGGCAGGGGTAACTACGAGCAGTACTTC. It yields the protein CASSLGRGNYEQYF.

CDR3 DNA sequence: TGCAGTGCTAGAGGGACAGGGGGTTCTTACGAGCAGTACTTC. This encodes CSARGTGGSYEQYF. J is TRBJ2-7 and V is TRBV20-1; 10 nucleotides agree with TRBD1. This CDR3 is built from 14 residues. Germline CDR1 is DFQATT and CDR2 is SNEGSKA (reference sequence). J gave up 4 bases and V 1 base, and 4 bases lay outside the gene matches.

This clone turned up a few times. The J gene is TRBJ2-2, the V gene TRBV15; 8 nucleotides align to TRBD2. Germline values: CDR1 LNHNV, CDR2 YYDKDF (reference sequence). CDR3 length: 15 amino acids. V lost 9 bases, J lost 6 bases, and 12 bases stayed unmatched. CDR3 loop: CATGVRGVRSGELFF. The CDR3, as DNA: TGTGCCACTGGGGTGCGGGGGGTTCGGTCCGGGGAGCTGTTTTTT.

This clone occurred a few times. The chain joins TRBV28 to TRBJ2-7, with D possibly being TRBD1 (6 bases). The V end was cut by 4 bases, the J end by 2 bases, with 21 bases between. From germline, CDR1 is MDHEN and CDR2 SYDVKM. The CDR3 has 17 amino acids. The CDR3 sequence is CASSSLLFSDRTYEQYF. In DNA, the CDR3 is TGTGCCAGCAGTTCATTGTTATTCTCGGACAGAACCTACGAGCAGTACTTC.

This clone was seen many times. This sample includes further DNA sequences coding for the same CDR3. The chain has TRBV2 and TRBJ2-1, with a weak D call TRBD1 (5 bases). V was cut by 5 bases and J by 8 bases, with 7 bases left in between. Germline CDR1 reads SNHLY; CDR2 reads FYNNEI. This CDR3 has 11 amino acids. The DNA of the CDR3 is TGTGCCAGCAGTACCAGGGATGAGCAGTTCTTC. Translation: CASSTRDEQFF.

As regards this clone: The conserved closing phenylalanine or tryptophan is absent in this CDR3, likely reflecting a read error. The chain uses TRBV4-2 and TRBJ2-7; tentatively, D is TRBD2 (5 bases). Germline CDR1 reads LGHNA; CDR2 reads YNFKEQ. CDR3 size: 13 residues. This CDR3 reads CASRQERWSEQYL. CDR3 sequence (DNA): TGTGCCAGCAGACAAGAGCGGTGGTCCGAGCAGTACTTG.

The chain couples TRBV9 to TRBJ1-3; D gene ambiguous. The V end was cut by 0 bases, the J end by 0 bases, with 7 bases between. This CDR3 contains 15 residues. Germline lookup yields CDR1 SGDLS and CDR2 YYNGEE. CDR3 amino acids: CASSVGRVSGNTIYF. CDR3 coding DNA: TGTGCCAGCAGCGTAGGGCGAGTCTCTGGAAACACCATATATTTT.

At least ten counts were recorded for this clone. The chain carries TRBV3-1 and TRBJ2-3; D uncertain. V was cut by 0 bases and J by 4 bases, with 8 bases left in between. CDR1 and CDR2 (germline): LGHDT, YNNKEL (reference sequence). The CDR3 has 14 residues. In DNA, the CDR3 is TGTGCCAGCAGCCAAGAAGGAGACCCAGATACGCAGTATTTT. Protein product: CASSQEGDPDTQYF.

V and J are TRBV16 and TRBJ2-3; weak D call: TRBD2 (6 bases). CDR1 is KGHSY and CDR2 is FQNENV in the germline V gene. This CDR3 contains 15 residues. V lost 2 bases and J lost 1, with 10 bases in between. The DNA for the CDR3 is TGTGCCAGCAGCCAAACGGGGGACGGCACAGATACGCAGTATTTT. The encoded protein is CASSQTGDGTDTQYF.